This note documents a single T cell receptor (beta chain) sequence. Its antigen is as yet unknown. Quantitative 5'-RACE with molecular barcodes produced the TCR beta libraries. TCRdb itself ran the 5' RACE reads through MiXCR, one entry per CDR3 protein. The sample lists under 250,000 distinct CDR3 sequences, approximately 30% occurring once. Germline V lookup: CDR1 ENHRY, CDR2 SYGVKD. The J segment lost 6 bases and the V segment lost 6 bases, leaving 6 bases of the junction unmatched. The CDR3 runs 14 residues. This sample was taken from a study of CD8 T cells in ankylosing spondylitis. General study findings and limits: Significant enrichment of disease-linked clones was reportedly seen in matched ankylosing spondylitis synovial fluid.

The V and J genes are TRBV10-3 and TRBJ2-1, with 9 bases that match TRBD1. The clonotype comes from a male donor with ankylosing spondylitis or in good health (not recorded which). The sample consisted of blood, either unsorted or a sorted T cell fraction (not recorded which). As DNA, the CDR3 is TGTGCCATCAGAGACCCGGGACAGGGCAATGAGCAGTTCTTC. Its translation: CAIRDPGQGNEQFF.